This T cell receptor (beta chain) is from a study of immune heterogeneity within non-small cell lung tumors. The authors used about 610 ng of bulk tumor genomic DNA per sample as template. During surgery, each primary tumor gave multiple biopsies spaced as far apart as possible. Before undergoing curative surgery, patients had newly diagnosed non-small cell lung cancer that was untreated. V dropped 6 bases and J dropped 7; count of bases not matched to a gene: 8. Germline-derived CDR1 and CDR2 are SSHAT and FNYEAQ (reference sequence). This CDR3 is 14 amino acids long. TCR beta CDR3 was amplified by multiplex PCR using 32 V and 13 J primers. MiXCR, run by TCRdb on the multiplex PCR reads, gives a single entry per CDR3 protein. Of about 12,000 distinct CDR3 sequences listed, 22% were seen once; the top ten hold around 4.3%.

Sequences were obtained from lung tumor tissue. This clonotype was obtained from a man aged 55 to 70 with non-small cell lung cancer. The chain employs TRBV7-7 and TRBJ2-2; 7 positions agree with TRBD1. This CDR3 is CASSPNRGGGELFF. The CDR3 DNA is TGTGCCAGCAGTCCTAACAGGGGTGGCGGGGAGCTGTTTTTT. Complete variable domain (other parts from reference TRBV7-7 and TRBJ2-2): GAGVSQSPRYKVTKRGQDVTLRCDPISSHATLYWYQQALGQGPEFLTYFNYEAQPDKSGLPSDRFSAERPEGSISTLTIQRTEQRDSAMYRCASSPNRGGGELFFGEGSRLTVL.